This T cell receptor (beta chain) was captured by sequencing in a study of cytomegalovirus exposure and HLA in healthy donors. Turning to the study itself: Drawn from HLA-typed donors, roughly 87 million unique TCRs were held in an early data release. Findings of the study overall: The productive fraction for most TCR beta V segments was about 87% or about 30% in an earlier analysis. Reported findings show TCR beta sequences accurately forecast HLA-A and HLA-B alleles in most subjects. Analysis was carried out at a later point, and it linked a missense DCLRE1C variant to TCR beta V- and J-gene trimming.

Concerning this clone: What it binds is not known.

CDR3 length equals 15 residues. Germline lookup yields CDR1 MNHNY and CDR2 SVGAGI (reference sequence). Trimming removed 5 bases at V and 1 base at J, with 11 bases between. 13 Jbeta primers and 60 Vbeta primers were used for the PCR. This table comes from immunoSEQ multiplex PCR, and its TCRdb copy is limited to in-frame clones, with some not included. Counted here are about 140,000 clones, about two thirds occurring once; the ten biggest clones make up 2% to 2.5%. The chain joins TRBV6-6 to TRBJ2-2; tentatively, D is TRBD1 (5 bases). This receptor was obtained from a woman aged 40 to 50 in good health and CMV-seronegative. Sequences were obtained from PBMCs. Here the CDR3 DNA reads TGTGCCAGCAGTCCTCCTGGACAGAACACCGGGGAGCTGTTTTTT. It translates to CASSPPGQNTGELFF.